These 20 T cell receptor beta chains were sequenced from one sample in a study of T cell responses to AZD1222 COVID-19 vaccine. The repertoire was sequenced with immunoSEQ multiplex PCR; TCRdb's copy has only in-frame clones and lacks some. The profile shows about 140,000 clones, under 95% of them singletons. Sample: peripheral blood, taken on day 0 of AZD1222 vaccination. The receptor set was obtained from an adult in good health.

The chain carries TRBV5-4 and TRBJ1-4; D unresolved. V shed 0 bases and J shed 4 bases, with 7 bases lying between them. CDR3 length: 14 amino acids. Germline CDR1 reads SGHNT; CDR2 reads YYREEE (reference sequence). DNA of the CDR3: TGTGCCAGCAGCTTGGACAGATTTAATGAAAAACTGTTTTTT. Translation gives CASSLDRFNEKLFF. Using reference TRBV5-4 and TRBJ1-4 for the parts outside the CDR3, the full variable domain is ETGVTQSPTHLIKTRGQQVTLRCSSQSGHNTVSWYQQALGQGPQFIFQYYREEENGRGNFPPRFSGLQFPNYSSELNVNALELDDSALYLCASSLDRFNEKLFFGSGTQLSVL.

The chain has TRBV6-4 and TRBJ2-2; D unclear. V was shortened by 3 bases and J by 0 bases, with 8 bases between the two germline ends. CDR1 is MRHNA and CDR2 is SNTAGT in the germline V gene. The CDR3 spans 15 residues. CDR3 in DNA: TGTGCCAGCAGTGAAACACTCGCGAACACCGGGGAGCTGTTTTTT. Protein sequence: CASSETLANTGELFF.

The J gene is TRBJ2-3, the V gene TRBV6-2 or TRBV6-3; TRBD1 matches at 9 bases. V dropped 1 base and J dropped 4; count of bases not matched to a gene: 12. The CDR3 is 18 amino acids. CDR1 and CDR2 from the germline V gene are MNHEY and SVGEGT. In DNA form, the CDR3 reads TGTGCCAGCAGTTACTTCCTCGTTGCACAGGGGGCTCCAGATACGCAGTATTTT. Protein sequence: CASSYFLVAQGAPDTQYF.

The chain employs TRBV7-8 and TRBJ2-7; the D gene could be TRBD1 or TRBD2 (5 bases each). Germline CDR1 SGHVS, CDR2 FQNEAQ. Trimming pared 4 bases from V and 7 bases from J, leaving 20 bases between. This CDR3 region has 15 residues. CDR3 protein: CASSSPGPRSSEQYF. Written as DNA, the CDR3 is TGTGCCAGCAGCTCCCCGGGACCGCGTTCGTCTGAGCAGTACTTC.

The chain joins TRBV11-2 to TRBJ1-2; D might be TRBD1 (5 bases). V was trimmed by 10 bases and J by 9 bases, leaving 18 bases between them. The CDR3 sequence is 12 residues long. CDR1 is SGHAT, CDR2 FQNNGV, per germline. This CDR3 is CATWAGGGSYTF. The CDR3 DNA is TGTGCCACTTGGGCGGGGGGAGGAAGCTACACCTTC.

The chain employs TRBV3-1 (or the pseudogene TRBV3-2) and TRBJ2-1, with 14 bases fitting TRBD2. J lost 7 bases, V lost 5 bases, and 13 bases had no gene match. The CDR3 spans 18 residues. Germline CDR1 and CDR2: LGHDT and YNNKEL (reference sequence). Written as DNA, the CDR3 is TGTGCCAGCAGCGCAAGATATAGGGGACTAGCGGGAGCAAATGAGCAGTTCTTC. Amino acids: CASSARYRGLAGANEQFF.

The gene calls are TRBV19 and TRBJ1-2; TRBD1 agrees at 9 bases. Germline V lookup: CDR1 LNHDA, CDR2 SQIVND (reference sequence). With V trimmed by 5 bases and J by 0 bases, 1 base remained unmatched. The CDR3 totals 14 residues. The CDR3 reads CASSRTGANYGYTF. CDR3 coding DNA: TGTGCCAGTAGTCGGACAGGGGCTAACTATGGCTACACCTTC.

V gene TRBV4-3 combines with J gene TRBJ1-4; D is possibly TRBD1 (6 bases). Per germline, CDR1 LGHNA and CDR2 YSLEER. The V gene lost 3 bases and the J gene lost 2 bases, with 19 bases spanning the gap. The CDR3 runs to 18 residues. The CDR3 bases are TGCGCCAGCAGCCAGACCCGGCGGGGGGCCCCTACTAATGAAAAACTGTTTTTT. It translates to CASSQTRRGAPTNEKLFF.

The chain employs TRBV19 and TRBJ2-6, with D possibly matching TRBD1 (5 bases). CDR1 LNHDA and CDR2 SQIVND come from the germline V gene (reference sequence). The V end was cut by 10 bases, the J end by 0 bases, with 10 bases between. The CDR3 runs to 14 residues. The DNA of the CDR3 is TGTGCCACCAGGGCCTCCTCTGGGGCCAACGTCCTGACTTTC. Amino acids: CATRASSGANVLTF.

This clone was seen once. V and J are TRBV7-2 and TRBJ2-1; 10 bases align to TRBD1. V lost 4 bases to trimming and J lost 2 bases; unmatched junction nucleotides: 11. The CDR3 is made up of 18 amino acids. Germline CDR1 reads SGHTA; CDR2 reads FQGNSA. As DNA, the CDR3 is TGTGCCAGCAGCTCGGGACAGGGGAGCGGGAGACCCTACAATGAGCAGTTCTTC. Protein: CASSSGQGSGRPYNEQFF.

This rearrangement joins TRBV5-1 to TRBJ2-3; D unresolved. The CDR3 is 13 amino acids. Germline V gene sequence: CDR1 SGHRS, CDR2 YFSETQ. V lost 2 bases to trimming and J lost 6 bases, with 10 bases between them. The CDR3 is CASSLPSTDTQYF. DNA for the CDR3: TGCGCCAGCAGCTTACCTTCCACGGATACGCAGTATTTT.

The rearrangement uses TRBV27 and TRBJ2-7; 7 positions agree with TRBD1. V dropped 3 bases and J dropped 2; count of bases not matched to a gene: 13. Germline V lookup: CDR1 MNHEY, CDR2 SMNVEV (reference sequence). The CDR3 is 17 residues long. DNA of the CDR3: TGTGCCAGCAGTTTCTTGGATCGACAGGGTGGGCCCTACGAGCAGTACTTC. This gives the protein CASSFLDRQGGPYEQYF.

The V and J genes are TRBV7-9 and TRBJ1-2; 7 bases map to TRBD1. J lost 5 bases, V lost 4 bases, and 7 bases had no gene match. The CDR3 length is 14 residues. CDR1 SEHNR and CDR2 FQNEAQ come from the germline V gene (reference sequence). CDR3 residues: CASSSTDRDYGYTF. The DNA for the CDR3 is TGTGCCAGCAGCTCTACCGACAGGGATTATGGCTACACCTTC.

The rearrangement joins TRBV2 to TRBJ2-1; D may be TRBD2 (6 bases). The CDR3 extends over 17 amino acids. The germline V gene has CDR1 SNHLY and CDR2 FYNNEI. V dropped 1 base and J dropped 0 bases, with 13 bases sitting between them. The CDR3 here is CASSEVGGGSSYNEQFF. As DNA, the CDR3 is TGTGCCAGCAGTGAAGTAGGCGGAGGGAGCTCCTACAATGAGCAGTTCTTC.

This chain connects TRBV7-2 to TRBJ2-1; D may be TRBD1 or TRBD2 (5 bases each). CDR1 is SGHTA, CDR2 FQGNSA, per germline. V was trimmed by 2 bases and J by 9 bases, leaving 14 bases between them. This CDR3 spans 14 amino acids. CDR3 DNA sequence: TGTGCCAGCAGCTTATCTAGGCAGAGGGGTGAGCAGTTCTTC. Its protein is CASSLSRQRGEQFF.

This chain joins TRBV28 and TRBJ1-1; TRBD1 aligns across 9 bases. V was clipped by 8 bases and J by 5 bases; unmatched bases: 6. The CDR3 is 13 residues long. Germline V gene lookup returns CDR1 MDHEN and CDR2 SYDVKM. DNA of the CDR3: TGTGCCAGCTCCGGGACAGGGACGACTGAAGCTTTCTTT. Encoded protein: CASSGTGTTEAFF. Using reference TRBV28 and TRBJ1-1 for the parts outside the CDR3, the full variable domain is DVKVTQSSRYLVKRTGEKVFLECVQDMDHENMFWYRQDPGLGLRLIYFSYDVKMKEKGDIPEGYSVSREKKERFSLILESASTNQTSMYLCASSGTGTTEAFFGQGTRLTVV.

Concerning this clone itself: Additional DNA sequences in this sample encode the identical CDR3. J is TRBJ1-2 and V is TRBV12-3 or TRBV12-4; D not certain. Deletions cut 0 bases from V and 2 bases from J, with 4 bases between. The CDR3 has 13 residues. CDR3 nucleotides: TGTGCCAGCAGTTTAGCGGGCAACTATGGCTACACCTTC. Protein sequence: CASSLAGNYGYTF.

This chain uses TRBV2 with TRBJ1-4; 8 positions match TRBD1. V lost 3 bases to trimming and J lost 8 bases; unmatched junction nucleotides: 5. From germline, CDR1 is SNHLY and CDR2 FYNNEI. There are 14 residues in the CDR3. The CDR3 region has the DNA TGTGCCAGCAGTGAGGGGACAGGAGGCGAAAAACTGTTTTTT. Translation gives CASSEGTGGEKLFF.

The V call is TRBV3-1 (or the pseudogene TRBV3-2), the J call TRBJ1-1, with 9 bases matching TRBD1. This CDR3 has 17 amino acids. J gave up 4 bases and V 0 bases, and 9 bases lay outside the gene matches. Germline V gene data show CDR1 as LGHDT and CDR2 as YNNKEL (reference sequence). DNA of the CDR3: TGTGCCAGCAGCCAAGATTTCACAGGGGGCGACGGCACTGAAGCTTTCTTT. The encoded protein is CASSQDFTGGDGTEAFF.

The chain uses TRBV6-5 and TRBJ2-1; the match to TRBD1 covers 11 bases. This CDR3 is 14 amino acids long. The junction had 9 bases not matched to a gene; V was cut back by 11 bases and J by 6 bases. The germline CDR1 and CDR2 sequences are MNHEY and SVGAGI. CDR3: CAVKGDRGSNEQFF. CDR3 nucleotides: TGTGCCGTAAAGGGGGACAGGGGGTCCAATGAGCAGTTCTTC.